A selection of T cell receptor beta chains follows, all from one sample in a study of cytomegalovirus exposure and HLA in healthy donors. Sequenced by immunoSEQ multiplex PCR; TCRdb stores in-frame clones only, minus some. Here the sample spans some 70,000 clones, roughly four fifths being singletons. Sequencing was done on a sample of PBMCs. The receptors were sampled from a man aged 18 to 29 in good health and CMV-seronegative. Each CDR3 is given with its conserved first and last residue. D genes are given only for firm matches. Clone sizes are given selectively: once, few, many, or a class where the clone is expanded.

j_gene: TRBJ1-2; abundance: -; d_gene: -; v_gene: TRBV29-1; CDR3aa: CSVVGVYGYTF; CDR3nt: TGCAGCGTTGTAGGGGTCTATGGCTACACCTTC
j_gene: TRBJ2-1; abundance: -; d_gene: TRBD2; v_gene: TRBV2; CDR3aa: CASSEGLAGGSSYNEQFF; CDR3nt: TGTGCCAGCAGTGAAGGGCTAGCGGGAGGTAGCTCCTACAATGAGCAGTTCTTC
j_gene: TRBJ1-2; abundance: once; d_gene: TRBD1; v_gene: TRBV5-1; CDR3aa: CASSLGQGLFGYTF; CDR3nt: TGCGCCAGCAGCTTGGGACAGGGGTTATTTGGCTACACCTTC
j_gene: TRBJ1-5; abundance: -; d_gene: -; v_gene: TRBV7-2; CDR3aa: CASSSGFQPQHF; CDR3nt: TGTGCCAGCAGCTCGGGTTTTCAGCCCCAGCATTTT
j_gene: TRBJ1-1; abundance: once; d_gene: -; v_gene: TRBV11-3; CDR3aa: CASSLVWRPWGAFF; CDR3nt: TGTGCCAGCAGCTTAGTCTGGAGGCCCTGGGGAGCTTTCTTT
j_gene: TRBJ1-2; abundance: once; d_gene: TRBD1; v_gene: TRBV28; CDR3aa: CASSSWKSGTGNGYTF; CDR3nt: TGTGCCAGCAGTTCGTGGAAATCCGGGACAGGGAACGGCTACACCTTC
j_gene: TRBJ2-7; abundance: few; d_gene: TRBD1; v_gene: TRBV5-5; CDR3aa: CASSPGQGSYEQYF; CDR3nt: TGTGCCAGCAGCCCAGGACAGGGCTCCTACGAGCAGTACTTC
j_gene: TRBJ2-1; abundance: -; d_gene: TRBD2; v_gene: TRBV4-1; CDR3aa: CASSHLIWTSGSYNEQFF; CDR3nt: TGCGCCAGCAGCCACCTCATTTGGACTAGCGGCTCCTACAATGAGCAGTTCTTC
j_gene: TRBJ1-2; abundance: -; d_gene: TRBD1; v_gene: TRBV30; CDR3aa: CAWSVDRDYGYTF; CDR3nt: TGTGCCTGGAGTGTGGACAGGGACTATGGCTACACCTTC
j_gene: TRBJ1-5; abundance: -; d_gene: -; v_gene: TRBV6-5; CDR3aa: CASSATAEDQPQHF; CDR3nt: TGTGCCAGCAGTGCGACCGCGGAGGATCAGCCCCAGCATTTT
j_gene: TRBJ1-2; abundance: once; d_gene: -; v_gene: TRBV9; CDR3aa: CASSVVGQPSGYTF; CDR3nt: TGTGCCAGCAGCGTAGTCGGACAGCCATCTGGCTACACCTTC
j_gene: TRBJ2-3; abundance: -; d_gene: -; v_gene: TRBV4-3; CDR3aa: CASSQSGVADTQYF; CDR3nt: TGCGCCAGCAGCCAATCAGGGGTCGCAGATACGCAGTATTTT
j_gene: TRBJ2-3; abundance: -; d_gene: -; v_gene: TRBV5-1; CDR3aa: CASSVDGGPSTDTQYF; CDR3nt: TGCGCCAGCAGCGTTGACGGGGGGCCTAGCACAGATACGCAGTATTTT
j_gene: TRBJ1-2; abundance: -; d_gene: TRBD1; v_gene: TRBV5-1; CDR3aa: CASSPGQGAGGYTF; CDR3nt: TGCGCCAGCAGCCCCGGACAGGGGGCAGGGGGCTACACCTTC
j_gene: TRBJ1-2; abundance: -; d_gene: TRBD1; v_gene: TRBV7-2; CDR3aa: CASSFSRQGGSGYTF; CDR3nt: TGTGCCAGCAGCTTCTCCAGACAGGGTGGTAGTGGCTACACCTTC
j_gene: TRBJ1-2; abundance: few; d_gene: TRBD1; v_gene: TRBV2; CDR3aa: CASNGRGSVDYGYTF; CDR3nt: TGTGCCAGCAACGGCAGGGGGTCGGTCGACTATGGCTACACCTTC
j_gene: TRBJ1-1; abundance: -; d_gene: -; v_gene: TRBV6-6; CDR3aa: CAGSVMDSTTEAFF; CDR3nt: TGTGCCGGCAGCGTTATGGACAGTACCACTGAAGCTTTCTTT
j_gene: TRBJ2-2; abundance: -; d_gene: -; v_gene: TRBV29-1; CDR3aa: CSVADSGELFF; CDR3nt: TGCAGCGTTGCCGACTCCGGGGAGCTGTTTTTT
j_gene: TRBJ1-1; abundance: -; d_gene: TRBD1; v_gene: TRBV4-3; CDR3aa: CASSQTPTGGNTEAFF; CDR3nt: TGCGCCAGCAGCCAAACCCCGACAGGGGGGAACACTGAAGCTTTCTTT
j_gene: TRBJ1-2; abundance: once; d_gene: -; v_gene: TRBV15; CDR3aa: CATSRDSGVVARGYTF; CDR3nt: TGTGCCACCAGCAGAGATTCCGGAGTGGTGGCACGCGGCTACACCTTC
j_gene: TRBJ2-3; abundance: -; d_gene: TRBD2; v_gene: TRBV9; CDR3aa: CASSVGPSGRTDTQYF; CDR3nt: TGTGCCAGCAGCGTAGGTCCTAGCGGGAGAACAGATACGCAGTATTTT
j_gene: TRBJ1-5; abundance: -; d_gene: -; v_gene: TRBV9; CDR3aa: CASSVGNRELYQPQHF; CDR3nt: TGTGCCAGCAGCGTAGGAAACAGGGAACTCTATCAGCCCCAGCATTTT
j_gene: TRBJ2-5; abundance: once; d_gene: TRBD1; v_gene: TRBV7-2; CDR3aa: CASSFGTAQETQYF; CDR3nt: TGTGCCAGCAGCTTCGGGACAGCTCAAGAGACCCAGTACTTC
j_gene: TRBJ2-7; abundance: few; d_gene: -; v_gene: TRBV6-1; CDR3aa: CASRAWGPREQYF; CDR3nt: TGTGCCAGCAGGGCCTGGGGGCCCCGCGAGCAGTACTTC
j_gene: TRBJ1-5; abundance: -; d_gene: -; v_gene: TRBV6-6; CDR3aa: CASNQGAWQPQHF; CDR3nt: TGTGCCAGCAACCAGGGTGCATGGCAGCCCCAGCATTTT
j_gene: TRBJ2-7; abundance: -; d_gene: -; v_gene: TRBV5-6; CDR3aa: CASSFGDYEQYF; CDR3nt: TGTGCCAGCAGCTTTGGGGACTACGAGCAGTACTTC
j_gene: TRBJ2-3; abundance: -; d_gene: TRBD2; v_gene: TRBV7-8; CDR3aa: CASSALAGGTDTQYF; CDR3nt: TGTGCCAGCAGCGCCCTAGCGGGGGGCACAGATACGCAGTATTTT